The 10 T cell receptor beta chains listed next were all sequenced from one sample in a study of blood T cells in healthy people across ages. Combining a sample-barcoded 5' primer with a J-beta primer mix, a second PCR ran for about 6 to 12 cycles. TCRdb reanalysed the 5' RACE reads using MiXCR and keeps one entry per CDR3 protein. The table records about 670,000 distinct CDR3 sequences, around 38% of them present only once. The sample was blood. These receptors were taken from an older man in good health.

V is TRBV20-1 and J is TRBJ2-3; 11 bases map to TRBD2. CDR3 size: 16 residues. Germline CDR1 reads DFQATT; CDR2 reads SNEGSKA (reference sequence). V gave up 6 bases and J gave up 5 bases; unmatched junction bases: 13. The CDR3 reads CSAPPFSGGEGDTQYF. The DNA for the CDR3 is TGCAGTGCCCCGCCTTTTAGCGGGGGGGAGGGAGATACGCAGTATTTT.

V usage is TRBV12-3 or TRBV12-4 and J usage is TRBJ2-2; D might be TRBD1 (5 bases). This CDR3 region has 14 residues. The ends were cut back, 7 bases at V and 2 bases at J, with 11 bases in the middle. Here the CDR3 DNA reads TGTGCCAGCAAGAAGGGGCTAAACACCGGGGAGCTGTTTTTT. It specifies CASKKGLNTGELFF.

The chain combines TRBV7-9 with TRBJ2-5, with a possible D match to TRBD2 (6 bases). The CDR3 consists of 17 residues. The germline V gene encodes CDR1 SEHNR and CDR2 FQNEAQ (reference sequence). V was shortened by 0 bases and J by 4 bases, with 18 bases between the two germline ends. Here the CDR3 reads CASSLAGSQYFSETQYF. CDR3 DNA sequence: TGTGCCAGCAGCTTAGCCGGGAGCCAGTACTTTTCAGAGACCCAGTACTTC.

This clonotype was seen only a few times. The rearrangement uses TRBV6-2 or TRBV6-3 and TRBJ2-1; 14 bases fit TRBD2. V shed 5 bases, J shed 7 bases, and the junction held 7 bases outside the gene matches. The CDR3 is made up of 16 amino acids. The germline gives CDR1 MNHEY, CDR2 SVGEGT. The CDR3 protein is CASSRTGTSGSNEQFF. The CDR3 DNA is TGTGCCAGCAGTCGGACCGGGACTAGCGGGAGTAATGAGCAGTTCTTC.

The chain joins TRBV28 to TRBJ2-5; 7 nucleotides agree with TRBD2. The J segment lost 4 bases and the V segment lost 6 bases, leaving 17 bases of the junction unmatched. CDR1 is MDHEN and CDR2 is SYDVKM in the germline V gene. The CDR3 is 17 residues long. CDR3 protein: CASRTSGRRGERETQYF. CDR3 sequence (DNA): TGTGCCAGCAGAACCTCGGGAAGACGGGGGGAACGAGAGACCCAGTACTTC.

The table lists this clonotype with a count of one. The gene calls are TRBV6-2 or TRBV6-3 and TRBJ1-1; unclear D gene. Germline V gives CDR1 MNHEY, CDR2 SVGEGT. Trimming took 6 bases from V and 0 from J, leaving 11 bases between them. CDR3 length: 14 amino acids. Here the CDR3 reads CASSGDILNTEAFF. The DNA for the CDR3 is TGTGCCAGCAGCGGTGACATCTTGAACACTGAAGCTTTCTTT.

The chain couples TRBV28 to TRBJ2-2; D perhaps matches TRBD2 (7 bases). V was cut by 3 bases and J by 4 bases, with 15 bases left in between. This CDR3 has 16 residues. Per the germline V gene, CDR1 is MDHEN and CDR2 is SYDVKM. The CDR3 reads CASSLGGASSTGELFF. CDR3 DNA sequence: TGTGCCAGCAGTTTGGGGGGGGCGTCGAGCACCGGGGAGCTGTTTTTT.

The chain uses TRBV13 and TRBJ2-5; D gene unclear. Germline loops: CDR1 PRHDT, CDR2 FYEKMQ (reference sequence). V was trimmed by 3 bases and J by 0 bases, leaving 5 bases between them. The CDR3 length is 13 residues. This CDR3 reads CASSFDDQETQYF. CDR3 DNA sequence: TGTGCCAGCAGCTTCGACGACCAAGAGACCCAGTACTTC.

The chain carries TRBV24-1 and TRBJ2-3; either TRBD1 or TRBD2 may supply D (5 bases each). Germline V gene sequence: CDR1 KGHDR, CDR2 SFDVKD. V shed 5 bases and J shed 4 bases, with 12 bases lying between them. This CDR3 region has 14 residues. In nucleotides, the CDR3 is TGTGCCACCAGTGCCGAGGGGCAAGCAGATACGCAGTATTTT. Translation: CATSAEGQADTQYF.

This sequence joins TRBV7-2 and TRBJ2-5, with 8 bases aligning to TRBD2. This CDR3 is 16 amino acids long. Germline values: CDR1 SGHTA, CDR2 FQGNSA. The ends lost 5 bases at V and 2 bases at J; junction bases unmatched: 10. CDR3 loop: CASSPNSGTQQETQYF. The DNA for the CDR3 is TGTGCCAGCAGCCCGAATAGCGGGACTCAACAAGAGACCCAGTACTTC.